The 29 T cell receptor beta chains presented below share a single source sample, sequenced in a study of T cell changes during pregnancy in multiple sclerosis. The protocol was immunoSEQ multiplex PCR, while the TCRdb copy is restricted to in-frame clones and leaves out a portion. The sample has 70,000 to 95,000 clones; 90% to 95% are singletons. Here the sequenced sample was peripheral blood, taken in the first trimester of pregnancy. These receptor sequences come from a female donor with multiple sclerosis, enrolled in a pregnancy study.

The genes are TRBV18 and TRBJ1-1; D call uncertain. CDR1 and CDR2 (germline): KGHSH, LQKENI. The CDR3 runs to 14 residues. Trimming removed 0 bases at V and 4 bases at J, with 9 bases between. In nucleotides, the CDR3 is TGTGCCAGCTCACCACCGGGAGAGGCCACTGAAGCTTTCTTT. Translated: CASSPPGEATEAFF.

The chain links TRBV27 to TRBJ2-2, with a tentative D call TRBD2 (5 bases). The CDR3 runs 15 residues. CDR1 MNHEY and CDR2 SMNVEV come from the germline V gene (reference sequence). The germline V and J ends were trimmed by 0 bases and 0 bases, with 5 bases remaining between them. In nucleotides, the CDR3 is TGTGCCAGCAGTTTATCCGGGGCGAACACCGGGGAGCTGTTTTTT. Its protein is CASSLSGANTGELFF.

The chain couples TRBV7-2 to TRBJ2-1; D remains ambiguous. Trimming cost V 5 bases and J 2 bases, with 10 bases left between them. CDR3 length: 14 residues. Germline V gene sequence: CDR1 SGHTA, CDR2 FQGNSA. CDR3 sequence (DNA): TGTGCCAGCAGCCGCTCCCCTACCTACAATGAGCAGTTCTTC. This sequence encodes CASSRSPTYNEQFF. The full variable domain, its missing parts supplied by reference TRBV7-2 and TRBJ2-1, is GAGVSQSPSNKVTEKGKDVELRCDPISGHTALYWYRQSLGQGLEFLIYFQGNSAPDKSGLPSDRFSAERTGGSVSTLTIQRTQQEDSAVYLCASSRSPTYNEQFFGPGTRLTVL.

In DNA form, the CDR3 reads TGTGCCACCAGCAGAGGAGGAGGGGGCTTAACTAATGAAAAACTGTTTTTT. It is translated as CATSRGGGGLTNEKLFF. V is TRBV15 and J is TRBJ1-4; 7 positions agree with TRBD1. V gave up 1 base and J gave up 1 base; unmatched junction bases: 6. Germline lookup yields CDR1 LNHNV and CDR2 YYDKDF (reference sequence). The CDR3 is 17 amino acids.

This sequence joins TRBV2 and TRBJ1-6, with 10 nucleotides matching TRBD1. V lost 6 bases to trimming and J lost 7 bases; unmatched junction nucleotides: 3. The CDR3 has 14 residues. Germline CDR1 and CDR2: SNHLY and FYNNEI. The CDR3 region has the DNA TGTGCCAGCAGAGAGGACAGGGGGAATTCACCCCTCCACTTT. It specifies CASREDRGNSPLHF.

This sequence joins TRBV11-2 and TRBJ1-6; 10 bases fit TRBD1. There are 15 residues in the CDR3. Germline CDR1 and CDR2: SGHAT and FQNNGV. Germline trimming cut 5 bases from V and 9 bases from J; bases unmatched to any gene: 7. As DNA, the CDR3 is TGTGCCAGCAGCGTACGGGACAGGGGAGGTTCACCCCTCCACTTT. Its translation: CASSVRDRGGSPLHF.

This chain links TRBV4-1 with TRBJ1-2, with TRBD1 as a possible D gene (5 bases). The V gene lost 4 bases and the J gene lost 1 base, with 13 bases spanning the gap. CDR3 length: 15 amino acids. Germline values: CDR1 MGHRA, CDR2 YSYEKL. CDR3 amino acids: CASSPLGGGNYGYTF. CDR3 nucleotide sequence: TGCGCCAGCAGCCCCCTGGGGGGAGGTAACTATGGCTACACCTTC.

This clone was recorded only once. The chain is built from TRBV5-1 and TRBJ2-7; a weak D match, TRBD1 (6 bases). CDR3 length: 14 amino acids. The V and J ends lost 4 bases and 0 bases respectively, with 11 bases between them. CDR1 SGHRS and CDR2 YFSETQ come from the germline V gene. The CDR3 is CASSPGDNSYEQYF. The CDR3 DNA reads TGCGCCAGCAGCCCCGGGGACAACTCCTACGAGCAGTACTTC.

This chain uses TRBV19 with TRBJ2-2; tentative D call: TRBD2 (5 bases). The V end was cut by 5 bases, the J end by 1 base, with 8 bases between. The CDR3 has 14 amino acids. Germline lookup yields CDR1 LNHDA and CDR2 SQIVND (reference sequence). Here the CDR3 DNA reads TGTGCCAGTAGTTCCGGGGTGAACACCGGGGAGCTGTTTTTT. Translated, it gives CASSSGVNTGELFF.

The chain combines TRBV9 with TRBJ2-1, with 11 bases that match TRBD2. The CDR3 runs to 16 residues. Looked up from germline, CDR1 is SGDLS and CDR2 is YYNGEE. V was clipped by 4 bases and J by 0 bases; unmatched bases: 3. The CDR3 DNA sequence: TGTGCCAGCAGCTTACTAGCGGGGGACTCCTACAATGAGCAGTTCTTC. Protein product: CASSLLAGDSYNEQFF.

V gene TRBV4-1 combines with J gene TRBJ1-2, with D perhaps TRBD1 (6 bases). V was cut by 3 bases and J by 6 bases, with 17 bases left in between. Germline-derived CDR1 and CDR2 are MGHRA and YSYEKL. The CDR3 covers 15 residues. DNA for the CDR3: TGCGCCAGCAGCCATCCACAGGGATCAAGGAATGGCTACACCTTC. Translated, it gives CASSHPQGSRNGYTF.

V gene TRBV18 combines with J gene TRBJ2-7; 7 bases match TRBD1. This CDR3 has 15 amino acids. Germline-derived CDR1 and CDR2 are KGHSH and LQKENI. Germline trimming cut 2 bases from V and 7 bases from J; bases unmatched to any gene: 11. The DNA of the CDR3 is TGTGCCAGCTCACCAGCCTCGACAGCCAGGGGGGAGCAGTACTTC. Encoded protein: CASSPASTARGEQYF.

The CDR3 DNA reads as TGCGCCAGCAGCCCTTTACCAGGGGGCGCGGAGACCCAGTACTTC. Its protein is CASSPLPGGAETQYF. The V call is TRBV4-1, the J call TRBJ2-5, with 8 nucleotides matching TRBD1. Looked up from germline, CDR1 is MGHRA and CDR2 is YSYEKL. The V and J ends lost 4 bases and 5 bases, in that order; junction bases with no gene match: 9. CDR3 size: 15 residues.

DNA for the CDR3: TGTGCCAGCAGTCCACAGGGGGATGGGGGCTACACCTTC. The encoded protein is CASSPQGDGGYTF. This chain connects TRBV27 to TRBJ1-2, with 8 bases matching TRBD1. V lost 5 bases, J lost 8 bases, and 7 bases stayed unmatched. CDR1 is MNHEY and CDR2 is SMNVEV in the germline V gene (reference sequence). This CDR3 spans 13 amino acids.

V usage is TRBV6-5 and J usage is TRBJ1-2; 9 bases map to TRBD1. V lost 5 bases and J lost 3; bases outside the gene matches: 7. Germline-derived CDR1 and CDR2 are MNHEY and SVGAGI. CDR3 length: 15 residues. The CDR3 reads CASSRQGGKDYGYTF. The CDR3 DNA reads TGTGCCAGCAGTAGACAGGGGGGTAAAGACTATGGCTACACCTTC.

This clone occurred once. The chain has TRBV2 and TRBJ2-7; 7 bases align to TRBD2. The ends lost 7 bases at V and 5 bases at J; junction bases unmatched: 11. The CDR3 has 14 amino acids. CDR1 and CDR2 (germline): SNHLY, FYNNEI. Here the CDR3 reads CASNPAAGVHEQYF. The CDR3 bases are TGTGCCAGCAATCCGGCCGCGGGGGTACACGAGCAGTACTTC.

V usage is TRBV14 and J usage is TRBJ2-3, with D possibly matching TRBD2 (7 bases). V lost 1 base and J 2 bases, leaving 10 bases between the germline ends. This CDR3 is 15 amino acids long. The V gene's germline CDR1 is SGHDN and CDR2 FVKESK. CDR3 coding DNA: TGTGCCAGCAGCCAAGCGGGGGGCATCACAGATACGCAGTATTTT. Its protein product is CASSQAGGITDTQYF.

In its sample, this clone was seen once. The chain uses TRBV4-1 and TRBJ2-7, with 7 bases identical to TRBD1. Germline V gene data show CDR1 as MGHRA and CDR2 as YSYEKL. This CDR3 contains 17 residues. J gave up 5 bases and V 1 base, and 14 bases lay outside the gene matches. CDR3 loop: CASSQAPRTGLPNEQYF. In nucleotides, the CDR3 is TGCGCCAGCAGCCAAGCGCCCAGGACAGGCCTTCCTAACGAGCAGTACTTC.

The rearrangement joins TRBV5-4 to TRBJ1-4; maybe TRBD1 (6 bases). The germline CDR1 and CDR2 sequences are SGHNT and YYREEE (reference sequence). Between the trimmed V and J ends, which lost 3 bases and 7 bases, there was a span of 13 bases. There are 14 residues in the CDR3. This chain's CDR3 is CASSSPQGGEKLFF. The CDR3 DNA sequence: TGTGCCAGCAGCTCACCACAGGGCGGTGAAAAACTGTTTTTT.

The gene calls are TRBV4-1 and TRBJ2-1, with 7 bases fitting TRBD1. CDR1 and CDR2 from the germline V gene are MGHRA and YSYEKL. The CDR3 spans 14 residues. V gave up 4 bases and J gave up 5 bases; unmatched junction bases: 5. CDR3 loop: CASSPGQLHNEQFF. In DNA, the CDR3 is TGCGCCAGCAGCCCGGGACAGCTCCACAATGAGCAGTTCTTC.

As concerns this clone: One end of the junction fails to match germline, which may point to a read error. This chain links TRBV7-7 with TRBJ1-1; D gene ambiguous. Germline CDR1 SSHAT, CDR2 FNYEAQ (reference sequence). The CDR3 sequence is 13 residues long. The CDR3 region has the DNA TGTGCTAGCAGCGTAGACACGAACACTGAAGCTTTCTTT. Translation gives CASSVDTNTEAFF.

This clone was counted a single time. CDR3 loop: CSVEPDNSNEQFF. For the CDR3, the DNA is TGCAGCGTTGAACCCGACAATAGCAATGAGCAGTTCTTC. The chain carries TRBV29-1 and TRBJ2-1; no clear D. The CDR3 covers 13 residues. Trimming left V 2 bases short and J 6 bases short, with 11 bases between. Per germline, CDR1 SQVTM and CDR2 ANQGSEA.

The chain has TRBV2 and TRBJ2-7; 9 nucleotides agree with TRBD1. Germline V lookup: CDR1 SNHLY, CDR2 FYNNEI. CDR3 length equals 13 residues. J was trimmed by 5 bases and V by 9 bases; bases with no gene match: 8. The DNA of the CDR3 is TGTGCCAGTGTTTTACAGGGGGCAAACGAGCAGTACTTC. The encoded protein is CASVLQGANEQYF.

This clone was recorded once. The chain links TRBV9 to TRBJ2-2, with D unclear. The CDR3 extends over 14 amino acids. V was clipped by 4 bases and J by 2 bases, with 9 bases between them. Germline V gene lookup returns CDR1 SGDLS and CDR2 YYNGEE. This CDR3 reads CASSPTPNTGELFF. In DNA, the CDR3 is TGTGCCAGCAGCCCCACTCCCAACACCGGGGAGCTGTTTTTT.

The CDR3 loop is CASSIQGGANYGYTF. CDR3 DNA: TGTGCCAGTAGCATACAGGGGGGAGCTAACTATGGCTACACCTTC. This sequence joins TRBV19 and TRBJ1-2; 8 nucleotides agree with TRBD1. J gave up 0 bases and V 6 bases, and 6 bases lay outside the gene matches. Germline V gives CDR1 LNHDA, CDR2 SQIVND (reference sequence). This CDR3 has 15 amino acids.

This chain joins TRBV2 and TRBJ2-7, with D perhaps TRBD2 (5 bases). CDR1 and CDR2 from the germline V gene are SNHLY and FYNNEI. V lost 2 bases to trimming and J lost 2 bases, with 10 bases between them. The CDR3 spans 14 residues. CDR3 in DNA: TGTGCCAGCAGTGAATTCGGGATCGCCTACGAGCAGTACTTC. Its translation: CASSEFGIAYEQYF.

This rearrangement joins TRBV6-1 to TRBJ1-1, with D perhaps matching TRBD1 (5 bases). Germline values: CDR1 MNHNS, CDR2 SASEGT. The CDR3 consists of 12 residues. V was clipped by 7 bases and J by 6 bases, with 12 bases between them. The CDR3 reads CASTRQWAEAFF. The CDR3 DNA is TGTGCCAGCACTCGACAGTGGGCTGAAGCTTTCTTT.

The chain carries TRBV21-1 and TRBJ1-6; the DNA was not used to check the table's D call, TRBD1. TRBV21-1 is a recognized pseudogene. The CDR3 loop spans 21 amino acids. CDR3 loop: CASLPAQRDRGLQAYNSPLHF. CDR3 coding DNA: TGTGCCAGCCTACCCGCACAACGGGACAGGGGTCTTCAGGCCTATAATTCACCCCTCCACTTT.

The chain has TRBV13 and TRBJ2-3; no clear D gene. Germline CDR1 is PRHDT and CDR2 is FYEKMQ (reference sequence). V was cut by 5 bases and J by 2 bases, with 14 bases left in between. This CDR3 comprises 15 residues. The CDR3 nucleotides are TGTGCCAGCAGCAAGAGCGCCCTTTTCACAGATACGCAGTATTTT. This translates into CASSKSALFTDTQYF.